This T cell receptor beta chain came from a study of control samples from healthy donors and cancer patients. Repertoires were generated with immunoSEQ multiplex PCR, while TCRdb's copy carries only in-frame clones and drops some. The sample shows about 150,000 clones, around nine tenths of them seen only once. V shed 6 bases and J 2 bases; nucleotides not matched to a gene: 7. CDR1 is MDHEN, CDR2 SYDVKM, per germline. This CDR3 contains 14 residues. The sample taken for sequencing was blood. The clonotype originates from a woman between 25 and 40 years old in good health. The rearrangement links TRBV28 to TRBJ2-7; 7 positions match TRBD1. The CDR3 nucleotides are TGTGCCAGCAGCTCCGGGACAGTACCCTACGAGCAGTACTTC. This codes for CASSSGTVPYEQYF.